One sample yielded the 21 T cell receptor beta chains listed below, sequenced in a study of cytomegalovirus exposure and HLA in healthy donors. 13 Jbeta primers and 60 Vbeta primers were used for the PCR. Profiled with immunoSEQ multiplex PCR; TCRdb holds only in-frame clones, not every one. The data hold under 85,000 clones, with 70% to 80% observed a single time. The sequenced sample consisted of PBMCs. The receptors here all came from a man aged 18 to 29 in good health and CMV-seronegative.

V gene TRBV27 combines with J gene TRBJ2-3; 7 bases agree with TRBD2. Germline CDR1 and CDR2: MNHEY and SMNVEV (reference sequence). Trimming removed 3 bases from V and 4 bases from J; junction bases left unmatched: 10. The CDR3 sequence is 16 residues long. For the CDR3, the DNA is TGTGCCAGCAGTTTTGATACGGGACTAAGCGCAGATACGCAGTATTTT. This codes for CASSFDTGLSADTQYF.

The chain couples TRBV9 to TRBJ1-2; D is undetermined. Trimming took 0 bases from V and 8 from J, leaving 17 bases between them. This CDR3 is 15 amino acids long. Germline V CDR1 and CDR2: SGDLS, YYNGEE. In DNA, the CDR3 is TGTGCCAGCAGCGTAGTCCTGACACGATTCAGGGGCTACACCTTC. Its protein is CASSVVLTRFRGYTF.

This rearrangement joins TRBV5-1 to TRBJ2-5; D gene uncertain. This CDR3 contains 13 residues. Trimming pared 3 bases from V and 4 bases from J, leaving 10 bases between. From germline, CDR1 is SGHRS and CDR2 YFSETQ. Here the CDR3 DNA reads TGCGCCAGCAGCTCGTGGAGTTTAGAGACCCAGTACTTC. Translated, it gives CASSSWSLETQYF.

This clone has only one observation. V and J are TRBV9 and TRBJ2-2, with 7 bases aligning to TRBD1. This CDR3 is 16 amino acids long. V was pared by 0 bases and J by 2 bases, with 4 bases of the junction left unmatched. Germline assignment: CDR1 SGDLS and CDR2 YYNGEE. CDR3 sequence (DNA): TGTGCCAGCAGCGTAGAGGGACAGATTAACACCGGGGAGCTGTTTTTT. Amino acid sequence: CASSVEGQINTGELFF. Using reference TRBV9 and TRBJ2-2 for the parts outside the CDR3, the full variable domain is DSGVTQTPKHLITATGQRVTLRCSPRSGDLSVYWYQQSLDQGLQFLIQYYNGEERAKGNILERFSAQQFPDLHSELNLSSLELGDSALYFCASSVEGQINTGELFFGEGSRLTVL.

This clone has a handful of counts. The gene calls are TRBV28 and TRBJ2-3; D uncertain. The germline V gene has CDR1 MDHEN and CDR2 SYDVKM. The CDR3 is 14 amino acids. The V end was cut by 6 bases, the J end by 2 bases, with 12 bases between. The CDR3 DNA reads TGTGCCAGCAGGGCCGTCGCCAACACAGATACGCAGTATTTT. Translating gives CASRAVANTDTQYF.

Written as DNA, the CDR3 is TGTGCCAGCAGCGCAGCACGCCGGGACAGGCGCACGGGGGAGCTGTTTTTT. This translates into CASSAARRDRRTGELFF. This chain joins TRBV7-8 and TRBJ2-2; 8 bases fit TRBD1. This CDR3 comprises 17 residues. The ends lost 5 bases at V and 8 bases at J; junction bases unmatched: 16. In germline, CDR1 is SGHVS, CDR2 FQNEAQ.

This clone was seen once. The chain uses TRBV11-3 and TRBJ2-7, with D perhaps TRBD1 (6 bases). The V gene lost 3 bases and the J gene lost 4 bases, with 19 bases spanning the gap. CDR3 length: 16 residues. Germline V CDR1 and CDR2: SGHNT, YENEEA. The CDR3 spells CASSFTPHRELYEQYV. DNA for the CDR3: TGTGCCAGCAGCTTTACTCCCCACAGGGAACTTTACGAGCAGTACGTC.

V usage is TRBV6-6 and J usage is TRBJ2-3, with TRBD1 as a possible D gene (6 bases). This CDR3 is built from 14 residues. V was pared by 0 bases and J by 5 bases, with 9 bases between. Germline V lookup: CDR1 MNHNY, CDR2 SVGAGI (reference sequence). The CDR3 is CASSYSRGGDTQYF. The CDR3 DNA reads TGTGCCAGCAGTTACTCGAGAGGGGGAGATACGCAGTATTTT.

V and J are TRBV6-1 and TRBJ1-1; 7 nucleotides align to TRBD1. The V and J ends lost 3 bases and 9 bases, in that order; junction bases with no gene match: 10. CDR1 is MNHNS, CDR2 SASEGT, per germline. This CDR3 has 14 amino acids. CDR3 bases: TGTGCCAGCAGTGATCAATACAGGGGCGGTAAAGCTTTCTTT. Protein: CASSDQYRGGKAFF.

This chain joins TRBV11-2 and TRBJ2-2; no reliable D call. The CDR3 has 11 residues. Germline assignment: CDR1 SGHAT and CDR2 FQNNGV. V was shortened by 5 bases and J by 6 bases, with 4 bases between the two germline ends. CDR3 in amino acids: CASSLSGELFF. In nucleotides, the CDR3 is TGTGCCAGCAGCCTCTCCGGGGAGCTGTTTTTT.

The chain carries TRBV9 and TRBJ2-3; possibly TRBD2 for D (6 bases). This CDR3 is built from 16 residues. V lost 0 bases, J lost 4 bases, and 15 bases lay in between. Germline loops: CDR1 SGDLS, CDR2 YYNGEE. CDR3 DNA: TGTGCCAGCAGCGTAGGGTTGCGGGGCAGGGCAGATACGCAGTATTTT. Its protein product is CASSVGLRGRADTQYF.

This rearrangement joins TRBV18 to TRBJ1-1, with D perhaps TRBD1 (6 bases). The V end was cut by 5 bases, the J end by 0 bases, with 22 bases between. The CDR3 runs to 18 residues. Germline V gene lookup returns CDR1 KGHSH and CDR2 LQKENI. CDR3 region: CASSGTETGFVLNTEAFF. CDR3 bases: TGTGCCAGCTCAGGGACCGAAACAGGGTTTGTCTTGAACACTGAAGCTTTCTTT. Using reference TRBV18 and TRBJ1-1 for the parts outside the CDR3, the full variable domain is NAGVMQNPRHLVRRRGQEARLRCSPMKGHSHVYWYRQLPEEGLKFMVYLQKENIIDESGMPKERFSAEFPKEGPSILRIQQVVRGDSAAYFCASSGTETGFVLNTEAFFGQGTRLTVV.

In this sample, this clone turned up once. The CDR3 sequence is CASSLQGVGDNSPLHF. In nucleotides, the CDR3 is TGCGCCAGCAGCTTACAAGGGGTGGGCGATAATTCACCCCTCCACTTT. The chain employs TRBV5-1 and TRBJ1-6, with a weak D call TRBD1 (5 bases). There are 16 residues in the CDR3. In germline, CDR1 is SGHRS, CDR2 YFSETQ. V gave up 2 bases and J gave up 5 bases, with 14 bases separating them.

The rearrangement uses TRBV5-1 and TRBJ1-6; the match to TRBD1 covers 8 bases. The germline CDR1 and CDR2 sequences are SGHRS and YFSETQ. V was pared by 1 base and J by 5 bases, with 5 bases of the junction left unmatched. The CDR3 runs to 16 residues. This CDR3 is CASSLFGTGNNSPLHF. The DNA for the CDR3 is TGCGCCAGCAGCTTGTTCGGGACAGGAAATAATTCACCCCTCCACTTT.

CDR3 protein: CASSYSRGLVTGELFF. In nucleotides, the CDR3 is TGTGCCAGCAGTTACTCGAGGGGGCTAGTCACCGGGGAGCTGTTTTTT. V usage is TRBV6-6 and J usage is TRBJ2-2; 7 bases agree with TRBD1. V shed 0 bases, J shed 4 bases, and the junction held 5 bases outside the gene matches. The CDR3 is 16 residues long. Germline V CDR1 and CDR2: MNHNY, SVGAGI (reference sequence).

The chain is built from TRBV5-1 and TRBJ2-5, with 12 positions matching TRBD2. CDR1 and CDR2 (germline): SGHRS, YFSETQ. With 3 bases clipped from V and 2 bases from J, the junction kept 8 bases outside the gene matches. The CDR3 sequence is 17 residues long. The CDR3 here is CASSWTSGVGAQETQYF. Here the CDR3 DNA reads TGCGCCAGCAGCTGGACTAGCGGGGTAGGTGCACAAGAGACCCAGTACTTC.

The sample holds a few counts of this clone. This chain connects TRBV6-5 to TRBJ1-1; TRBD1 is a possible D gene (6 bases). V dropped 8 bases and J dropped 2 bases, with 15 bases sitting between them. This CDR3 is 14 amino acids long. The germline CDR1 and CDR2 sequences are MNHEY and SVGAGI. The CDR3 is CASLSGQKNTEAFF. The CDR3, as DNA: TGTGCCAGCCTCTCAGGACAGAAAAACACTGAAGCTTTCTTT.

V is TRBV30 and J is TRBJ2-7; D may be TRBD2 (5 bases). Germline CDR1 reads GTSNPN; CDR2 reads SVGIG (reference sequence). V lost 8 bases and J lost 6, with 14 bases in between. The CDR3 consists of 11 residues. Here the CDR3 reads CALGRGREQYF. For the CDR3, the DNA is TGTGCCCTAGGACGGGGTCGCGAGCAGTACTTC.

This chain joins TRBV6-1 and TRBJ1-2; D is ambiguous. V lost 0 bases to trimming and J lost 4 bases, with 9 bases between them. CDR1 and CDR2 (germline): MNHNS, SASEGT. The CDR3 is made up of 14 amino acids. The CDR3 is CASSEAGQVYGYTF. The CDR3 DNA follows: TGTGCCAGCAGTGAAGCTGGGCAGGTCTATGGCTACACCTTC.

The V and J genes are TRBV2 and TRBJ1-4, with 7 positions matching TRBD1. Germline-derived CDR1 and CDR2 are SNHLY and FYNNEI. CDR3 length equals 13 residues. J gave up 12 bases and V 1 base, and 5 bases lay outside the gene matches. DNA of the CDR3: TGTGCCAGCAGTGAAGGGGGACAGTATCAACTGTTTTTT. This gives the protein CASSEGGQYQLFF. The variable domain in full, completed from reference TRBV2 and TRBJ1-4, reads EPEVTQTPSHQVTQMGQEVILRCVPISNHLYFYWYRQILGQKVEFLVSFYNNEISEKSEIFDDQFSVERPDGSNFTLKIRSTKLEDSAMYFCASSEGGQYQLFFGSGTQLSVL.

The chain couples TRBV12-1 to TRBJ1-2; the table's D gene call, TRBD1, was not cross checked with the DNA. TRBV12-1 is shown as a pseudogene. The length of the CDR3 is 15 residues. The CDR3 loop is CASSFRTGGLGGYTF. In DNA, the CDR3 is TGTGCCAGCAGCTTTAGGACAGGGGGCTTGGGAGGCTACACCTTC.